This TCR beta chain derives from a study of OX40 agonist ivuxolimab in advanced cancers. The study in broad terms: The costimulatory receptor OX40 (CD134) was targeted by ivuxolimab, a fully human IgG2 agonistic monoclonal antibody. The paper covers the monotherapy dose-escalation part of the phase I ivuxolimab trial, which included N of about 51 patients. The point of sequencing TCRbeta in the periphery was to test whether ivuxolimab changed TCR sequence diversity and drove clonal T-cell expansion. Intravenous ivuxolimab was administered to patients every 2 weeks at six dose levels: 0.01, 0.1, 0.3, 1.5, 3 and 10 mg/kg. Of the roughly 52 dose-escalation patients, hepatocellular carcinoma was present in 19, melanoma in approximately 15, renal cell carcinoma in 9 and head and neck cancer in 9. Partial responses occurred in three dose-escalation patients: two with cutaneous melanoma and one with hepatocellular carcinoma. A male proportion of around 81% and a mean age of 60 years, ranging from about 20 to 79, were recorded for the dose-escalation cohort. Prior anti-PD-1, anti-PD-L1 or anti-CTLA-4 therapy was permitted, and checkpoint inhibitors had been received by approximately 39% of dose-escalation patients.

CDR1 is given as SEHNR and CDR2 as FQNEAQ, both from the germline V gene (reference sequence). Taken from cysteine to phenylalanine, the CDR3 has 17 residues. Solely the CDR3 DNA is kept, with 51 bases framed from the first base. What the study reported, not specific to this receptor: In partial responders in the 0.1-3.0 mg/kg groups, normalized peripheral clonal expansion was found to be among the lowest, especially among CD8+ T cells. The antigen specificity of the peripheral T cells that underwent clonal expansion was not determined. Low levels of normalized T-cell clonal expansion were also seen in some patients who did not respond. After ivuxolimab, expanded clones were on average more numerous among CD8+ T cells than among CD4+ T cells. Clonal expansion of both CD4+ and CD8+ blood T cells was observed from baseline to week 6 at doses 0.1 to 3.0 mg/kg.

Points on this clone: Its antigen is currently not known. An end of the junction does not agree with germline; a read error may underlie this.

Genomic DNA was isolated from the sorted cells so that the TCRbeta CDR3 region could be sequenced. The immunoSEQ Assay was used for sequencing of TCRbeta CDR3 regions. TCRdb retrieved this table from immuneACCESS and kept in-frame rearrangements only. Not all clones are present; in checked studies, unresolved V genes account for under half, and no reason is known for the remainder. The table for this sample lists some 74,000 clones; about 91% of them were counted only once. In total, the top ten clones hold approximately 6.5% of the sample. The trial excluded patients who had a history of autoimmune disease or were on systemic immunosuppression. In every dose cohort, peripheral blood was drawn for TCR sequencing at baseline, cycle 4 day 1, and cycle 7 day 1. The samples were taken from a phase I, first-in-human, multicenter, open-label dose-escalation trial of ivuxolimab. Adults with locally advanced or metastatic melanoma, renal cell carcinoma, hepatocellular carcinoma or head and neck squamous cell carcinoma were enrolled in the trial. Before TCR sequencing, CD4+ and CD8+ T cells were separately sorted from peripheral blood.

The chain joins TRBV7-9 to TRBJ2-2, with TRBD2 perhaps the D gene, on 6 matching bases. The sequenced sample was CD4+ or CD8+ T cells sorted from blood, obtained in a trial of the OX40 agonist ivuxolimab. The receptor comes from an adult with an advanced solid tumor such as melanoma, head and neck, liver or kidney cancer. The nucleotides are TGTGCCAGCAGATTAGCCCCGGGACTTACGAACACCGGGGAGCTGTTTTTT. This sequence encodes CASRLAPGLTNTGELFF.